What follows describes a single T cell receptor (beta chain). This sample stems from a study of OX40 agonist ivuxolimab in advanced cancers. Method: immunoSEQ multiplex PCR; TCRdb's copy keeps in-frame clones and lacks some. Of about 64,000 clones in the sample, about 80% were seen once. The clonotype was recovered from an adult with an advanced solid tumor such as melanoma, head and neck, liver or kidney cancer. This sample comprised CD4+ or CD8+ T cells sorted from blood, obtained in a trial of the OX40 agonist ivuxolimab.

Here the CDR3 DNA reads TGCGCCAGCAGTACCGGGACAACCGGGACGCAGTATTTT. It is translated as CASSTGTTGTQYF. The V call is TRBV10-1, the J call TRBJ2-3, with D tentatively TRBD1 (6 bases). Germline CDR1 reads WNHNN; CDR2 reads SYGVQD (reference sequence). CDR3 length: 13 amino acids. Trimming stripped 5 bases from V and 9 bases from J, with 15 bases between.